This T cell receptor (beta chain) was sequenced during a study of blood T cell repertoires in COVID-19. Looking at the study overall: Samples taken during acute and convalescent COVID-19 were collected in the United States, Italy and Spain.

The V end was cut by 5 bases, the J end by 8 bases, with 12 bases between. The CDR3 sequence is 11 residues long. Germline values: CDR1 DFQATT, CDR2 SNEGSKA (reference sequence). As processed by the authors: Estimates of nucleated cell counts were drawn from the amplification of reference gene primers. Measured with immunoSEQ multiplex PCR; TCRdb has only the in-frame clones, and not every one. The DNA gave D and trimming, while V, J and clone size come from that table. The table records 150,000 to 200,000 clones, over 70% of them present only once. The chain links TRBV20-1 to TRBJ1-2; weak D call: TRBD1 (6 bases). Sequenced: PBMCs or T cells enriched from blood (not recorded which). This receptor was obtained from a man between 70 and 80 years old who had been exposed to COVID-19. The CDR3 region is CSAYRVQGYTF. In DNA form, the CDR3 reads TGCAGTGCTTACAGGGTGCAAGGCTACACCTTC.